This record covers a single T cell receptor beta chain. Its matching antigen is unknown. This sample was included in a study of vaccination effects on CD4 cells after COVID-19. General study findings and limits: Vaccine- and infection-induced clones showed marked clonal contraction late following vaccination. The study got few convalescent patients and did not collect any early post-infection timepoints.

Ahead of sequencing, the ViraFEST assay grew antigen-specific CD4+ T cells using viral peptide pools. Researchers isolated CD4+ T cells once approximately eleven days of culture had elapsed. The healthy vaccine recipients, who had no prior SARS-CoV-2 infection, showed negative nucleocapsid antibodies. The culture medium for some 2 million PBMC per well included around 9.3 IU/ml IL-2 and about 9.1 ug/ml peptides. The CDR3 contains 16 residues. Germline V gene lookup returns CDR1 SGHRS and CDR2 YFSETQ. Trimming pared 6 bases from V and 2 bases from J, leaving 20 bases between. Some clones are missing from TCRdb's copy, which holds only in-frame ones; the method was immunoSEQ multiplex PCR. The sample comprises roughly 27,000 clones, roughly two thirds of which are singletons, and 8% to 11% rests with the top ten.

The TCR sequence derives from a human donor who received a COVID-19 vaccine. Specimen: CD4+ T cells from PBMCs cultured with SARS-CoV-2 spike peptides, collected before COVID-19 vaccination. The rearrangement uses TRBV5-1 and TRBJ2-5; perhaps TRBD2 as D (8 bases). The CDR3 sequence is CASTPGGSGGQETQYF. The CDR3, as DNA: TGCGCCAGCACTCCAGGGGGAAGCGGGGGACAAGAGACCCAGTACTTC.